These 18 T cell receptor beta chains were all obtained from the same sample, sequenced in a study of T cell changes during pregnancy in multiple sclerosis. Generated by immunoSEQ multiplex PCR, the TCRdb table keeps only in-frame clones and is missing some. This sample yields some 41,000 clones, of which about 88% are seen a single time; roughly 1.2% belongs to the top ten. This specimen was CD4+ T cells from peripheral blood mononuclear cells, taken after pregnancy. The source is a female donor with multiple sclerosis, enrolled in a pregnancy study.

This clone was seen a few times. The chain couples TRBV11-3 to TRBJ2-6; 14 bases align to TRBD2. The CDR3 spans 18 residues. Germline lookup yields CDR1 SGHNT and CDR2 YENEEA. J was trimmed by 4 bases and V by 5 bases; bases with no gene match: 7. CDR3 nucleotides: TGTGCCAGCAGCGAGACTAGCGGGAGGGCCTTCGGGGCCAACGTCCTGACTTTC. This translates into CASSETSGRAFGANVLTF.

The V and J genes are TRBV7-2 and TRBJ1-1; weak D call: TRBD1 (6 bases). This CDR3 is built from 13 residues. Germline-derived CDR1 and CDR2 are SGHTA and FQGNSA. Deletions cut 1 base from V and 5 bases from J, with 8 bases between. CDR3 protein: CASSLGQGTEAFF. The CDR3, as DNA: TGTGCCAGCAGCTTAGGTCAGGGGACTGAAGCTTTCTTT.

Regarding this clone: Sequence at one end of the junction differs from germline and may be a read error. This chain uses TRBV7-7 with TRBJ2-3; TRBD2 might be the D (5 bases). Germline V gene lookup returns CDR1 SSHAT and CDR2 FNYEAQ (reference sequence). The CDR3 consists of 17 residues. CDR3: CASSLGTKAGSTDTQYF. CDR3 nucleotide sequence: TGTGCTAGCAGCTTAGGTACGAAGGCGGGCAGCACAGATACGCAGTATTTT.

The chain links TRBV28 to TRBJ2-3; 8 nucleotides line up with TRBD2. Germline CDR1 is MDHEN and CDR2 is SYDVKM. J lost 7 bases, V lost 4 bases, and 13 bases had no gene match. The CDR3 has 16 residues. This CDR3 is CASSSLMKRELYTQYF. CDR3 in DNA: TGTGCCAGCAGTTCCCTCATGAAGCGGGAGTTGTATACGCAGTATTTT.

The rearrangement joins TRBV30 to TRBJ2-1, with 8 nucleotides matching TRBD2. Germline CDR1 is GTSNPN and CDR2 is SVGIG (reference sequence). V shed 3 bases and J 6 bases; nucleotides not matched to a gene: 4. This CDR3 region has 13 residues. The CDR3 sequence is CAWSGRAVNEQFF. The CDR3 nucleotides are TGTGCCTGGAGCGGGAGGGCTGTCAATGAGCAGTTCTTC.

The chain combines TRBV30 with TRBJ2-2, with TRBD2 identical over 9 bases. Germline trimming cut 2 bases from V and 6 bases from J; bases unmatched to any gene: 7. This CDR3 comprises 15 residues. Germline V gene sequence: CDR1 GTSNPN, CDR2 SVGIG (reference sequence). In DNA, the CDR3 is TGTGCCTGGAGTAGCTATGGCGGGAGGGCCGGGGAGCTGTTTTTT. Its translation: CAWSSYGGRAGELFF.

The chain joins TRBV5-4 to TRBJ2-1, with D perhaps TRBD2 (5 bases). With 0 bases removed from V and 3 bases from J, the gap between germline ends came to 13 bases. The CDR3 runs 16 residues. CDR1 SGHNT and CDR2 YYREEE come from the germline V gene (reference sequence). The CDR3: CASSLAGSEHYNEQFF. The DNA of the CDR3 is TGTGCCAGCAGCTTGGCGGGTAGCGAACACTACAATGAGCAGTTCTTC. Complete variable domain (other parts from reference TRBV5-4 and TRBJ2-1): ETGVTQSPTHLIKTRGQQVTLRCSSQSGHNTVSWYQQALGQGPQFIFQYYREEENGRGNFPPRFSGLQFPNYSSELNVNALELDDSALYLCASSLAGSEHYNEQFFGPGTRLTVL.

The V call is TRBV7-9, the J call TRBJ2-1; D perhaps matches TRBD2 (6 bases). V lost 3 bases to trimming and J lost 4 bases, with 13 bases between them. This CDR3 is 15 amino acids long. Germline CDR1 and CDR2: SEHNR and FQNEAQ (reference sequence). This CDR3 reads CASSFSGRNYNEQFF. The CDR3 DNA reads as TGTGCCAGCAGCTTTTCGGGGAGGAATTACAATGAGCAGTTCTTC.

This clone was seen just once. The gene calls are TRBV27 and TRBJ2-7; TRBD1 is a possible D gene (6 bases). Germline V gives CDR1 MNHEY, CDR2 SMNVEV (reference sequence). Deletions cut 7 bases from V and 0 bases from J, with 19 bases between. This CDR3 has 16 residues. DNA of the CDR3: TGTGCCAGCACCCCGGTGCGGCAGGGGAGCTCCTACGAGCAGTACTTC. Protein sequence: CASTPVRQGSSYEQYF.

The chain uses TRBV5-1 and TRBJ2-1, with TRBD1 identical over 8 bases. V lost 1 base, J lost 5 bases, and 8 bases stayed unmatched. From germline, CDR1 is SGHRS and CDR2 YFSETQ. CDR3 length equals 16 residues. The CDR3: CASSLLGTGGNNEQFF. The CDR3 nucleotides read TGCGCCAGCAGCTTGTTAGGAACAGGGGGAAACAATGAGCAGTTCTTC.

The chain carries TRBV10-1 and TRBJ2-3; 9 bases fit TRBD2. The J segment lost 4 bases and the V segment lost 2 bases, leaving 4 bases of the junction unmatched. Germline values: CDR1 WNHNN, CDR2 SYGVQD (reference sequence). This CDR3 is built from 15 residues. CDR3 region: CASSEPGLASDTQYF. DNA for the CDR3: TGCGCCAGCAGTGAGCCTGGACTAGCGTCAGATACGCAGTATTTT.

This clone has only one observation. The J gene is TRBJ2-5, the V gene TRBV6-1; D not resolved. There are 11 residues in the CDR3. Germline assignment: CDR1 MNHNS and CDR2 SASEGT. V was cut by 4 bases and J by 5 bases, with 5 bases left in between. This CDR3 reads CASSGLETQYF. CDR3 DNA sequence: TGTGCCAGCAGTGGGCTTGAGACCCAGTACTTC.

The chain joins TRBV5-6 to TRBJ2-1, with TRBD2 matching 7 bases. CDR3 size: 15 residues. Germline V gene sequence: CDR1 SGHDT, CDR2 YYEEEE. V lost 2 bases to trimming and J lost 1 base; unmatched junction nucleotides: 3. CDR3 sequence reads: CASSLNSGSYNEQFF. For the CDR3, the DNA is TGTGCCAGCAGCTTAAATAGCGGGTCCTACAATGAGCAGTTCTTC.

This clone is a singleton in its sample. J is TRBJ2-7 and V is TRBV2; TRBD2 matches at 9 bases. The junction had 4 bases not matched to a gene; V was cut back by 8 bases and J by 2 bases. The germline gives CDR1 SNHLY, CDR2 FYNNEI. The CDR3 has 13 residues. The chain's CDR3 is CASREREAYEQYF. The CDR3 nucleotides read TGTGCCAGCCGCGAGCGGGAGGCCTACGAGCAGTACTTC.

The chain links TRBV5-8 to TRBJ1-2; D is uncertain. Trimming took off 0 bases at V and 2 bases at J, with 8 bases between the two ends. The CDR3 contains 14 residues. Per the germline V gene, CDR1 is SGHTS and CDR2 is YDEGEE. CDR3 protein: CASSLGATNYGYTF. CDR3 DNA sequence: TGTGCCAGCAGCTTGGGCGCAACGAACTATGGCTACACCTTC.

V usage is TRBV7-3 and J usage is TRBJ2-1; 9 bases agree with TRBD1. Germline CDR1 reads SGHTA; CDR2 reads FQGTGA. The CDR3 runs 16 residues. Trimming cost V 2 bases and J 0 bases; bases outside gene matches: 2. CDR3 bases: TGTGCCAGCAGCTTACGGACAGGGGCCTCCTACAATGAGCAGTTCTTC. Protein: CASSLRTGASYNEQFF. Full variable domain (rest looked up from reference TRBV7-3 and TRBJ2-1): GAGVSQTPSNKVTEKGKYVELRCDPISGHTALYWYRQSLGQGPEFLIYFQGTGAADDSGLPNDRFFAVRPEGSVSTLKIQRTERGDSAVYLCASSLRTGASYNEQFFGPGTRLTVL.

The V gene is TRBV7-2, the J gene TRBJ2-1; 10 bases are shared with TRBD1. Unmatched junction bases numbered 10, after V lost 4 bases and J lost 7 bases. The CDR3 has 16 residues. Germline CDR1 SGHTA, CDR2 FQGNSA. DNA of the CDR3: TGTGCCAGCAGCTCACCGGGACAGGGGATTAGGAATGAGCAGTTCTTC. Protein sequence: CASSSPGQGIRNEQFF.

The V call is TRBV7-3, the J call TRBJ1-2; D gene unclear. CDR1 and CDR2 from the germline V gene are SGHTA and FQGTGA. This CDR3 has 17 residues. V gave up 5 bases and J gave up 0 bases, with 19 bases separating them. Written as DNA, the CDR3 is TGTGCCAGCAGCCCATCCCTTGCGGCTTTAGCTAACTATGGCTACACCTTC. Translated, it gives CASSPSLAALANYGYTF.